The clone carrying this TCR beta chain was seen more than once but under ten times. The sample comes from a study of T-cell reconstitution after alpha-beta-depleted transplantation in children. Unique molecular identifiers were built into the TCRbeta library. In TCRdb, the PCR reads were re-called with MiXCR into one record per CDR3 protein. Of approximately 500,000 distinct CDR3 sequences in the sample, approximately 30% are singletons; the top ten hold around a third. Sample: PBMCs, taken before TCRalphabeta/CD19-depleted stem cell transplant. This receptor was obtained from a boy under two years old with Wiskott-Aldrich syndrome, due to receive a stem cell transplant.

This chain's CDR3 is CAISGLSGNSYEQYF. The CDR3 DNA reads as TGTGCCATCAGTGGCTTGAGCGGAAACTCCTACGAGCAGTACTTC. The rearrangement uses TRBV10-3 and TRBJ2-7, with a possible D match to TRBD2 (5 bases). V lost 4 bases, J lost 0 bases, and 13 bases lay in between. CDR3 length: 15 amino acids. The germline V gene encodes CDR1 ENHRY and CDR2 SYGVKD.